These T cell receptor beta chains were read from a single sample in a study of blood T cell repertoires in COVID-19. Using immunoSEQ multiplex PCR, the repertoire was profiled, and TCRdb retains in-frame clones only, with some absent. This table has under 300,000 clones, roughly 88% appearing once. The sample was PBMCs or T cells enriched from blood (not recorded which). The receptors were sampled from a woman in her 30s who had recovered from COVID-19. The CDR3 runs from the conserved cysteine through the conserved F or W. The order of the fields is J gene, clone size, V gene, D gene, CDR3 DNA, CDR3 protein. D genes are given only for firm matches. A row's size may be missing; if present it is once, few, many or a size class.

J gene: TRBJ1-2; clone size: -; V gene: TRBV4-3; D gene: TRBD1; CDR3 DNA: TGCGCCAGCAGCCAAGATCGGGGCACAGGGGGCCACTATGGCTACACCTTC; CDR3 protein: CASSQDRGTGGHYGYTF
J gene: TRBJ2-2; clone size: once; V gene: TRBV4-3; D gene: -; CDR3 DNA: TGCGCCAGCAGCCAAGTTCAGGGTGGCACCGGGGAGCTGTTTTTT; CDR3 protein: CASSQVQGGTGELFF
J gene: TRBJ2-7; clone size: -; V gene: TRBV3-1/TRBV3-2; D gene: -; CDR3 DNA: TGTGCCAGCAGCCCTCACCCGCGGGCAATGGTTACCTCCTACGAGCAGTACTTC; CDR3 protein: CASSPHPRAMVTSYEQYF
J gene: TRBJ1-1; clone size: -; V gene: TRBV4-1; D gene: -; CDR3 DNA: TGCGCCAGCAGCCGCGTGAGAATATTTCAGCGTATCAGCCTCAACACTGAAGCTTTCTTT; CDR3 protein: CASSRVRIFQRISLNTEAFF
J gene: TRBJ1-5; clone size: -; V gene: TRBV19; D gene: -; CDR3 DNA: TGTGCCAGTAGTATTCCTAAGGGGTGGAGCAATCAGCCCCAGCATTTT; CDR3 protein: CASSIPKGWSNQPQHF
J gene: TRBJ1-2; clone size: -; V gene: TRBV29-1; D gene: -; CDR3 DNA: TGCAGCGTTGGCTCATTTTCACAGGGTGGAAACTATGGCTACACCTTC; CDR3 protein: CSVGSFSQGGNYGYTF
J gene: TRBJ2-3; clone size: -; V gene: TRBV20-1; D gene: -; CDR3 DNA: TGCAGTGCTAGACGTCCAGATACGCAGTATTTT; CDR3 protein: CSARRPDTQYF
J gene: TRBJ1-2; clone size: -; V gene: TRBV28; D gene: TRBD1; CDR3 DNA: TGTGCCAGCAGGACCATTACTGGCGACAGGGCCTTAAATGGCTACACCTTC; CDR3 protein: CASRTITGDRALNGYTF
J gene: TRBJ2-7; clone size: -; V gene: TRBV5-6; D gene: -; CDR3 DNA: TGTGCCAGCAGCTCCGAGGACCTTACTAGAAGTCAGCCGCACGAGCAGTACTTC; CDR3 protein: CASSSEDLTRSQPHEQYF
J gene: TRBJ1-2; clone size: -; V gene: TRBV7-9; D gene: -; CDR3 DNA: TGTGCCAGCAGCTTTTTAGGGGGGGACGGAAGGTCGAGGTATGGCTACACCTTC; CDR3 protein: CASSFLGGDGRSRYGYTF
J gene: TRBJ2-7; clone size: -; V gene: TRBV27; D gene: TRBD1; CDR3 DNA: TGTGCCAGCAGTTTATCGTCCGTTCGGACAGGGGGGGCCTACGAGCAGTACTTC; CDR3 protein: CASSLSSVRTGGAYEQYF